The rows below give T cell receptor beta chains drawn from one sample of a study of T cell repertoires in cytomegalovirus infection. TCRdb re-analysed the reads in MiXCR, keeping a single row per CDR3 protein. This sample has about 900,000 distinct CDR3 sequences, with under 40% found just once. The antigens for these receptors are not known. The input for sequencing was cultured CD8+ T cells from PBMCs, taken from culture after CMV antigen stimulation. Every receptor here comes from a human donor in good health (CMV status not recorded). Some clones in this sample may be carry-over from other donors' samples. Each CDR3 is given with its conserved first and last residue. A row's size may be missing; if present it is once, few, many or a size class.

TRBV20-1 - CSARQESTDTQYF
TRBV4-1 few CASSQEVGSGNQPQHF
TRBV11-1 - CVSSLRQAYTGELFF
TRBV9 few CASSVFLGSGANVLTF
TRBV7-6 many CASSSRPYAGGSTDTQYF
TRBV29-1 - CSVVTGDGYTF
TRBV7-6 - CASSPTGATYGYTF
TRBV7-9 - CASSSAGTGNEKLFF
TRBV7-6 many CASSLPGTAYNEQFF
TRBV7-2 many CASSPVGAGVPEQFF
TRBV7-9 - CASSPRQNQETQYF
TRBV4-3 few CASSQEAGTGGSPLHF
TRBV27 - CASSLTWGTGATGELFF
TRBV7-3 - CASSPLQRGAEQFF
TRBV2 - CASNGGVSEAFF
TRBV7-9 - CASSPWDRGRNTEAFF
TRBV2 - CASSEGAGAFF
TRBV12-3/TRBV12-4 - CASSLAEDNEQFF
TRBV6-5 - CASTNRDRSWPGYGYTF
TRBV12-3/TRBV12-4 - CASSPTPGRRANVLTF
TRBV7-2 - CASYLGSTGELFF
TRBV27 - CASSPTPSLRQTPYNEQFF
TRBV27 - CASSYRSSPIHF
TRBV27 - CASSRGQDQEVLFF
TRBV7-6 few CASSLSWTGELFF
TRBV6-2/TRBV6-3 few CASSFGLAGTDTQYF
TRBV18 - CASSPQDSLYEQYF
TRBV15 few CATSRGTGAADTQYF
TRBV7-8 few CASSFAGYREKLFF
TRBV7-8 few CAIAGTGGELFF
TRBV6-5 - CASSYSAGTEAFF
TRBV15 few CATSRDRTVEAFF
TRBV12-3/TRBV12-4 few CASSFGGAPGNTIYF
TRBV27 many CASSLGTSGPDTQYF
TRBV11-2 - CASSFRDRGRDEQYF
TRBV7-6 - CASVSTGELFF
TRBV7-2 many CASSPEGYDTIYF
TRBV7-9 - CASRYGPYEQYF
TRBV7-2 many CASSWGSGNTIYF
TRBV10-3 - CAISERDRSNTGELFF
TRBV20-1 - CSARTRDDYGYTF
TRBV7-8 - CASNHGRDRFTEAFF
TRBV6-6 - CASSFSSRDEQFF
TRBV7-9 few CASSRDNSYEQYF
TRBV7-2 many CASSWDAPRGAFF
TRBV27 few CASSLYQGSEAFF
TRBV7-6 many CASSLAGGNQPQHF
TRBV19 - CASSNPFNEQFF
TRBV19 - CASSTTVSYNEQFF
TRBV7-6 - CASSPFLGATGANVLTF
TRBV7-9 - CASSLELKTQYF
TRBV6-1 many CASSEASGVYNEQFF
TRBV5-4 - CASSLVGANEQYF
TRBV5-1 once CASKIYTGQGIYGYTF
TRBV7-9 - CASSGTGSDFYSNQPQHF
TRBV7-9 many CASSQTSGAPYNEQFF
TRBV7-8 many CASSLTLQRRQPQHF
TRBV2 - CASSEAGGTSYEQYF
TRBV12-3/TRBV12-4 - CASSNLTSGGPGGGETQYF